Sequencing of this TCR beta chain was carried out in a study of T cell responses to AZD1222 COVID-19 vaccine. The overall study: Pooled together were second doses at about 4 or about 12 weeks.

Study observations and caveats: Epitopes outside B.1.351 and B.1.1.7 mutated regions reportedly drew nearly half of spike TCRs. Spike-specific TCR breadth rose after two AZD1222 doses, and depth rose as well. Donors were largely white British and mainly female; clonal diversity was possibly underestimated.

Notes on this clone: Its antigen is not known.

Profiling relied on immunoSEQ multiplex PCR, and the TCRdb table lists in-frame clones only, not all of them. The sample lists tens of thousands of clones; 80% to 90% were seen once. Germline V gene sequence: CDR1 MNHNS, CDR2 SASEGT. V was pared by 2 bases and J by 9 bases, with 11 bases between. The CDR3 is 13 amino acids. This chain uses TRBV6-1 with TRBJ2-1; D unresolved. The clonotype was recovered from an adult in good health. The source was peripheral blood, collected on day 0 of AZD1222 vaccination. The CDR3 bases are TGTGCCAGCAGTGAATGGAGATCAAGTGAGCAGTTCTTC. Protein: CASSEWRSSEQFF.